This section outlines one T cell receptor (beta chain) sequence together with its context. In germline, CDR1 is MNHEY, CDR2 SVGEGT. Trimming took 5 bases from V and 4 from J, leaving 14 bases between them. The CDR3 consists of 14 residues. This record belongs to a study of patients and donors after allogeneic stem cell transplantation. TCRdb re-called the RT-PCR reads with MiXCR, one entry per CDR3 protein. The sample contains roughly 880,000 distinct CDR3 sequences, about 20% of which appear only once. Material for sequencing was blood, either unsorted or a sorted T cell fraction (not recorded which). This TCR was recovered from a human donor who was either an allogeneic HSCT recipient or a stem cell or donor lymphocyte infusion donor (not recorded which). It is not recorded whose cells these are; they may come from a transplant donor. The chain uses TRBV6-2 or TRBV6-3 and TRBJ1-2, with no clear D. The CDR3 nucleotides are TGTGCCAGCAGTCCTCCGAGTACCTCCTATGGCTACACCTTC. It yields the protein CASSPPSTSYGYTF.